This TCR beta chain was obtained from a study of T cell repertoires in aging, cancer and after chemotherapy. Study observations and caveats: Age-matched healthy donors had significantly more diverse, less clonal blood TCR repertoires than untreated cancer patients.

Peripheral blood genomic DNA, not sorted cells or RNA, was the template. Multiplex touch-down PCR with TRB-A/B primers amplified rearranged V-D-J TRB sequences. TCRdb re-called the multiplex PCR reads through MiXCR, storing one row per CDR3 protein. The data contain 250 to 300 distinct CDR3 sequences, approximately 30% of them singletons. This clonotype was seen a few times. Its antigen is not identified. V was pared by 3 bases and J by 5 bases, with 14 bases between. This CDR3 comprises 14 residues. Germline CDR1 and CDR2: SQVTM and ANQGSEA. The sequencing input was blood. The TCR originated in a human donor in good health. The rearrangement links TRBV29-1 to TRBJ2-1; D uncertain. CDR3 sequence: CSVDLGKGNNEQFF. The CDR3 DNA reads TGCAGCGTTGATCTAGGGAAGGGTAACAATGAGCAGTTCTTC.